This passage covers 24 T cell receptor beta chains from one sample sequenced in a study of blood T cell repertoires in COVID-19. Generated by immunoSEQ multiplex PCR, the TCRdb table keeps only in-frame clones and is missing some. Of approximately 64,000 clones listed, about 80% are singletons. Sequencing was performed on peripheral blood. Receptors originate from a woman aged 70-85 years with acute or convalescent COVID-19.

A few counts support this clone. V is TRBV3-1 (or the pseudogene TRBV3-2) and J is TRBJ2-5; D gene ambiguous. The CDR3 is 13 residues long. Between the trimmed V and J ends, which lost 3 bases and 5 bases, there was a span of 10 bases. The germline V gene encodes CDR1 LGHDT and CDR2 YNNKEL (reference sequence). CDR3 in DNA: TGTGCCAGCAGCCATCCGAGTCTGGAGACCCAGTACTTC. This gives the protein CASSHPSLETQYF.

V is TRBV19 and J is TRBJ1-4, with 9 positions matching TRBD1. J was trimmed by 8 bases and V by 6 bases; bases with no gene match: 4. The CDR3 length is 13 residues. Germline CDR1 is LNHDA and CDR2 is SQIVND (reference sequence). DNA for the CDR3: TGTGCCAGTAGGCGACAGGGGGAAGAAAAACTGTTTTTT. Encoded protein: CASRRQGEEKLFF.

This chain links TRBV10-3 with TRBJ2-1; 13 bases align to TRBD2. This CDR3 region has 15 residues. J gave up 5 bases and V 7 bases, and 5 bases lay outside the gene matches. Germline CDR1 reads ENHRY; CDR2 reads SYGVKD. CDR3 sequence reads: CAITTGLAGDNEQFF. CDR3 in DNA: TGTGCCATCACCACCGGACTAGCGGGAGACAATGAGCAGTTCTTC.

The J gene is TRBJ2-7, the V gene TRBV6-2 or TRBV6-3; TRBD2 might be the D (6 bases). V was trimmed by 5 bases and J by 6 bases, leaving 20 bases between them. The length of the CDR3 is 15 residues. Germline values: CDR1 MNHEY, CDR2 SVGEGT. CDR3 DNA sequence: TGTGCCAGCAGTAGCCTGGGGGGTATCACGGGCGAGCAGTACTTC. The encoded protein is CASSSLGGITGEQYF.

This clone was picked up one time. The chain's CDR3 is CASSLNFDTIYF. The DNA for the CDR3 is TGTGCCAGCAGCTTAAACTTTGACACCATATATTTT. The chain uses TRBV7-9 and TRBJ1-3; D remains ambiguous. Trimming removed 2 bases at V and 8 bases at J, with 7 bases between. The CDR3 runs to 12 residues. Germline assignment: CDR1 SEHNR and CDR2 FQNEAQ (reference sequence).

CDR3 sequence: CASSFRGTDEQYF. CDR3 DNA: TGTGCCAGCAGCTTCCGGGGTACCGACGAGCAGTACTTC. The chain has TRBV5-4 and TRBJ2-7, with D tentatively TRBD2 (5 bases). The germline gives CDR1 SGHNT, CDR2 YYREEE (reference sequence). V gave up 2 bases and J gave up 5 bases, with 11 bases separating them. CDR3 length: 13 residues.

The chain joins TRBV5-1 to TRBJ1-1; D remains ambiguous. The V end was cut by 3 bases, the J end by 6 bases, with 21 bases between. This CDR3 comprises 16 residues. Germline V gene data show CDR1 as SGHRS and CDR2 as YFSETQ. This chain's CDR3 is CASSWRQSSSNAEAFF. The CDR3 DNA follows: TGCGCCAGCAGCTGGAGGCAGAGTAGTTCAAACGCTGAAGCTTTCTTT. Together with reference TRBV5-1 and TRBJ1-1, the CDR3 gives the full variable domain: KAGVTQTPRYLIKTRGQQVTLSCSPISGHRSVSWYQQTPGQGLQFLFEYFSETQRNKGNFPGRFSGRQFSNSRSEMNVSTLELGDSALYLCASSWRQSSSNAEAFFGQGTRLTVV.

As concerns this clone: One end of the junction fails to match germline, which may point to a read error. The V gene is TRBV15, the J gene TRBJ2-5; TRBD1 is a possible D gene (6 bases). Germline CDR1 and CDR2: LNHNV and YYDKDF (reference sequence). This CDR3 comprises 14 residues. Written as DNA, the CDR3 is TGTGCCACCAGTAGAGACAGGCTCCAAGAGACCCAGTACTTC. The encoded protein is CATSRDRLQETQYF.

The chain combines TRBV14 with TRBJ2-7, with TRBD2 as a possible D gene (7 bases). The germline V gene encodes CDR1 SGHDN and CDR2 FVKESK. The CDR3 has 14 residues. V lost 1 base and J 5 bases, leaving 12 bases between the germline ends. Written as DNA, the CDR3 is TGTGCCAGCAGCCAAGGGCGGGGGCTGGACGAGCAGTACTTC. Protein product: CASSQGRGLDEQYF.

The rearrangement uses TRBV6-2 or TRBV6-3 and TRBJ1-5; a possible D gene is TRBD1 (5 bases). Germline CDR1 is MNHEY and CDR2 is SVGEGT. The germline V and J ends were trimmed by 5 bases and 3 bases, with 17 bases remaining between them. The CDR3 covers 16 residues. The CDR3 coding sequence is TGTGCCAGCAGTCCCGGACATGTCGCCTTCAATCAGCCCCAGCATTTT. This translates into CASSPGHVAFNQPQHF.

This clone was seen a handful of times. This sequence joins TRBV7-2 and TRBJ2-7; 9 bases are a match to TRBD2. V was pared by 7 bases and J by 5 bases, with 9 bases of the junction left unmatched. Looked up from germline, CDR1 is SGHTA and CDR2 is FQGNSA. CDR3 length: 14 amino acids. CDR3 in amino acids: CASKKAGGQHEQYF. The CDR3 region has the DNA TGTGCCAGCAAGAAGGCGGGAGGGCAACACGAGCAGTACTTC.

This chain joins TRBV2 and TRBJ1-4; possible D gene TRBD1, 6 bases. CDR1 is SNHLY and CDR2 is FYNNEI in the germline V gene. V was pared by 0 bases and J by 13 bases, with 21 bases between. This CDR3 spans 16 amino acids. The CDR3: CASSEAGGPSRWGLFF. For the CDR3, the DNA is TGTGCCAGCAGTGAAGCGGGGGGGCCTTCGCGGTGGGGACTGTTTTTT.

The chain combines TRBV12-2 with TRBJ1-5. TRBV12-2 is reported as a pseudogene. The CDR3 is 14 residues long. This CDR3 is CASRLIRGKAPQHF. The CDR3 region has the DNA TGTGCAAGTCGCTTAATTAGAGGGAAAGCGCCCCAGCATTTT.

V and J are TRBV5-6 and TRBJ1-5; maybe TRBD1 (6 bases). The germline V gene encodes CDR1 SGHDT and CDR2 YYEEEE. The V gene lost 2 bases and the J gene lost 5 bases, with 8 bases spanning the gap. This CDR3 contains 13 residues. The CDR3 spells CASSLQGHQPQHF. CDR3 bases: TGTGCCAGCAGCTTACAGGGTCATCAGCCCCAGCATTTT.

The V call is TRBV7-3, the J call TRBJ2-3, with TRBD1 as a possible D gene (6 bases). The V end lost 5 bases, the J end lost 1 base, and 13 bases lay between the germline ends. Germline lookup yields CDR1 SGHTA and CDR2 FQGTGA. The CDR3 loop spans 15 amino acids. DNA of the CDR3: TGTGCCAGCAGCGTACAGGGTGGGGGCACAGATACGCAGTATTTT. Its translation: CASSVQGGGTDTQYF.

V and J are TRBV11-3 and TRBJ2-5, with 10 bases lining up with TRBD1. CDR3 length: 15 amino acids. Germline values: CDR1 SGHNT, CDR2 YENEEA. V gave up 4 bases and J gave up 4 bases; unmatched junction bases: 6. CDR3 nucleotide sequence: TGTGCCAGCAGCTCGACAGGGGGCGTAGGAGAGACCCAGTACTTC. Amino acid sequence: CASSSTGGVGETQYF. Combining the CDR3 with reference TRBV11-3 and TRBJ2-5 gives the whole variable domain EAGVVQSPRYKIIEKKQPVAFWCNPISGHNTLYWYLQNLGQGPELLIRYENEEAVDDSQLPKDRFSAERLKGVDSTLKIQPAELGDSAVYLCASSSTGGVGETQYFGPGTRLLVL.

The chain has TRBV12-3 or TRBV12-4 and TRBJ1-4; perhaps TRBD1 as D (5 bases). The V gene lost 3 bases and the J gene lost 6 bases, with 8 bases spanning the gap. CDR3 length: 13 amino acids. The CDR3 coding sequence is TGTGCCAGCAGTTTGGGGGACTATGAAAAACTGTTTTTT. It codes for CASSLGDYEKLFF.

The V and J genes are TRBV25-1 and TRBJ2-7; 10 positions match TRBD1. This CDR3 comprises 14 residues. Trimming cost V 6 bases and J 3 bases; bases outside gene matches: 5. Germline CDR1 and CDR2: MGHDK and SYGVNS. In DNA, the CDR3 is TGTGCCAGCAGAGGGACAGGGGCCAGCTACGAGCAGTACTTC. Protein sequence: CASRGTGASYEQYF.

J is TRBJ2-7 and V is TRBV10-3; 8 bases agree with TRBD2. The CDR3 is 16 amino acids. Looked up from germline, CDR1 is ENHRY and CDR2 is SYGVKD. Losses at the gene ends were 0 bases for V and 6 bases for J; bases not matched to a gene: 10. The CDR3 here is CAISESKLLAGVEQYF. The CDR3 region has the DNA TGTGCCATCAGTGAGTCGAAGTTGCTAGCGGGTGTCGAGCAGTACTTC.

The rearrangement joins TRBV5-1 to TRBJ2-7; D is possibly TRBD2 (7 bases). Looked up from germline, CDR1 is SGHRS and CDR2 is YFSETQ. CDR3 length: 14 amino acids. V was trimmed by 0 bases and J by 9 bases, leaving 16 bases between them. The CDR3 region has the DNA TGCGCCAGCAGCTTGGCCTGGCCCGCGGGGGCGCAGTACTTC. This sequence encodes CASSLAWPAGAQYF.

CDR3 amino acids: CASSSVAGSGANVLTF. In DNA form, the CDR3 reads TGTGCCAGCAGCTCGGTTGCGGGGTCTGGGGCCAACGTCCTGACTTTC. The chain employs TRBV5-4 and TRBJ2-6, with D possibly TRBD2 on 6 matching bases. There are 16 residues in the CDR3. Per the germline V gene, CDR1 is SGHNT and CDR2 is YYREEE (reference sequence). The germline V and J ends were trimmed by 3 bases and 1 base, with 11 bases remaining between them.

This clone has only one observation. The rearrangement links TRBV7-9 to TRBJ2-3, with 9 bases that match TRBD1. Trimming took 5 bases from V and 2 from J; bases not matched to a gene: 14. Germline V gives CDR1 SEHNR, CDR2 FQNEAQ (reference sequence). The length of the CDR3 is 18 residues. CDR3 nucleotide sequence: TGTGCCAGCAGCAATTCACTCCCCGGGACAGGGTTCACAGATACGCAGTATTTT. Translation gives CASSNSLPGTGFTDTQYF.

V is TRBV27 and J is TRBJ2-7; tentative D call: TRBD2 (6 bases). The CDR3 has 13 residues. Trimming removed 4 bases at V and 6 bases at J, with 13 bases between. Germline assignment: CDR1 MNHEY and CDR2 SMNVEV (reference sequence). For the CDR3, the DNA is TGTGCCAGCAGTTACCCCTCCGGGGGCGAGCAGTACTTC. Its protein is CASSYPSGGEQYF.

V and J are TRBV7-2 and TRBJ2-2, with D tentatively TRBD1 (6 bases). Germline-derived CDR1 and CDR2 are SGHTA and FQGNSA. V was clipped by 5 bases and J by 6 bases, with 13 bases between them. This CDR3 spans 14 amino acids. DNA of the CDR3: TGTGCCAGCAGCCCAAGATGGGGGCCCGGGGAGCTGTTTTTT. Amino acids: CASSPRWGPGELFF. The full variable domain, in which reference TRBV7-2 and TRBJ2-2 provide the parts outside the CDR3, is GAGVSQSPSNKVTEKGKDVELRCDPISGHTALYWYRQSLGQGLEFLIYFQGNSAPDKSGLPSDRFSAERTGGSVSTLTIQRTQQEDSAVYLCASSPRWGPGELFFGEGSRLTVL.